Shown below are 17 T cell receptor beta chains from a single sample sequenced in a study of CD8 T cells in ankylosing spondylitis. Study-level findings and limits: Typical of ankylosing spondylitis blood, it appeared, was a TCR beta motif of fewer than ten highly homologous variants.

No antigen has been assigned to these receptors. Using its own MiXCR run on the 5' RACE reads, TCRdb lists one record per CDR3 protein. The data hold roughly 490,000 distinct CDR3 sequences, with approximately 5% observed a single time. Sequenced material: blood, either unsorted or a sorted T cell fraction (not recorded which). The receptor set was obtained from a male donor with ankylosing spondylitis.

Ten or more counts support this clonotype. The genes are TRBV28 and TRBJ2-7; a weak D match, TRBD2 (6 bases). Germline CDR1 and CDR2: MDHEN and SYDVKM. The CDR3 loop spans 14 amino acids. V lost 6 bases, J lost 0 bases, and 12 bases lay in between. CDR3 nucleotides: TGTGCCAGCAGCACAGTGGGGGGCTCCTACGAGCAGTACTTC. The encoded protein is CASSTVGGSYEQYF.

This clonotype showed up many times. This chain joins TRBV4-3 and TRBJ2-3, with a weak D call TRBD2 (6 bases). Trimming pared 1 base from V and 5 bases from J, leaving 13 bases between. The CDR3 runs 15 residues. The germline V gene has CDR1 LGHNA and CDR2 YSLEER. CDR3 protein: CASSQGGDLGDTQYF. CDR3 bases: TGCGCCAGCAGCCAAGGGGGGGACTTAGGAGATACGCAGTATTTT.

J is TRBJ2-1 and V is TRBV7-9; no firm D call. Germline CDR1 SEHNR, CDR2 FQNEAQ (reference sequence). V was clipped by 1 base and J by 9 bases, with 16 bases between them. There are 15 residues in the CDR3. CDR3 nucleotide sequence: TGTGCCAGCAGCTTAGAAATCGGCGTTCCCCGTGAGCAGTTCTTC. Translation gives CASSLEIGVPREQFF.

This clonotype was recorded many times. The CDR3 DNA is TGCAGTGCTAGTCGCGGGGGGGTTTTTCGGGAGCAGTTCTTC. Encoded protein: CSASRGGVFREQFF. The J gene is TRBJ2-1, the V gene TRBV20-1, with 9 bases aligning to TRBD2. The germline gives CDR1 DFQATT, CDR2 SNEGSKA (reference sequence). After removal of 3 bases from V and 10 bases from J, the junction contained 10 bases not matched to a gene. The CDR3 covers 14 residues.

This clonotype has at least ten counts. V gene TRBV20-1 combines with J gene TRBJ2-1, with D possibly being TRBD1 (6 bases). In germline, CDR1 is DFQATT, CDR2 SNEGSKA (reference sequence). The CDR3 length is 13 residues. V was pared by 5 bases and J by 6 bases, with 14 bases between. CDR3 loop: CSAGPGTTNEQFF. CDR3 DNA: TGCAGTGCTGGACCCGGGACAACCAATGAGCAGTTCTTC.

Ten or more counts support this clonotype. The chain has TRBV20-1 and TRBJ2-3, with D possibly TRBD1 on 5 matching bases. V lost 3 bases and J 2 bases, leaving 9 bases between the germline ends. Germline loops: CDR1 DFQATT, CDR2 SNEGSKA (reference sequence). The CDR3 has 13 residues. The CDR3 loop is CSASQGSTDTQYF. The CDR3 DNA follows: TGCAGTGCTAGCCAGGGTTCCACAGATACGCAGTATTTT.

In this sample, this clonotype turned up many times. This chain uses TRBV6-1 with TRBJ1-1, with D perhaps TRBD1 (6 bases). Germline V gives CDR1 MNHNS, CDR2 SASEGT. The CDR3 is 13 residues long. Between the trimmed V and J ends, which lost 7 bases and 10 bases, there was a span of 19 bases. The CDR3 region is CASTPGTPSRAFF. CDR3 DNA sequence: TGTGCCAGCACTCCCGGGACACCTTCGAGAGCTTTCTTT.

This clonotype was picked up many times. The chain carries TRBV29-1 and TRBJ2-7; perhaps D is TRBD1 or TRBD2 (5 bases each). Between the trimmed V and J ends, which lost 7 bases and 2 bases, there was a span of 9 bases. Germline loops: CDR1 SQVTM, CDR2 ANQGSEA. CDR3 length equals 11 residues. CDR3 loop: CSAGTAYEQYF. In DNA form, the CDR3 reads TGCAGCGCGGGGACCGCCTACGAGCAGTACTTC.

This clonotype showed up many times. This chain links TRBV7-2 with TRBJ2-2, with TRBD1 matching 8 bases. The CDR3 is made up of 17 amino acids. V shed 1 base and J 0 bases; nucleotides not matched to a gene: 4. The germline V gene encodes CDR1 SGHTA and CDR2 FQGNSA. CDR3 DNA: TGTGCCAGCAGCTTAGTTCCAGGGGGCTCGAACACCGGGGAGCTGTTTTTT. Protein sequence: CASSLVPGGSNTGELFF.

This clonotype was seen many times. V gene TRBV6-5 combines with J gene TRBJ1-2; possible D gene TRBD1, 5 bases. Trimming cost V 2 bases and J 2 bases, with 12 bases left between them. Per the germline V gene, CDR1 is MNHEY and CDR2 is SVGAGI. The CDR3 extends over 15 amino acids. The CDR3 sequence: CASSYGWGNNYGYTF. The CDR3 bases are TGTGCCAGCAGTTACGGGTGGGGGAACAACTATGGCTACACCTTC.

Ten or more counts support this clonotype. The chain employs TRBV9 and TRBJ1-1; D not certain. Germline CDR1 reads SGDLS; CDR2 reads YYNGEE. The CDR3 is 14 amino acids. V was trimmed by 1 base and J by 4 bases, leaving 11 bases between them. CDR3 nucleotide sequence: TGTGCCAGCAGCGTATCTACAGTCCTCACTGAAGCTTTCTTT. It codes for CASSVSTVLTEAFF.

This clonotype has ten or more counts. The rearrangement joins TRBV6-2 or TRBV6-3 to TRBJ2-7; D is perhaps TRBD2 (6 bases). Germline CDR1 is MNHEY and CDR2 is SVGEGT. Trimming took off 4 bases at V and 3 bases at J, with 13 bases between the two ends. This CDR3 is built from 14 residues. Here the CDR3 DNA reads TGTGCCAGCAGTTTTCCCGGGACTTTCTACGAGCAGTACTTC. Its translation is CASSFPGTFYEQYF.

This clonotype was observed a few times. This rearrangement joins TRBV20-1 to TRBJ2-3; the D is unclear. Trimming removed 2 bases from V and 3 bases from J, with 9 bases in between. The CDR3 loop spans 13 amino acids. Germline V gene lookup returns CDR1 DFQATT and CDR2 SNEGSKA (reference sequence). The CDR3 is CSARPDLTDTQYF. CDR3 bases: TGCAGTGCTAGACCCGATTTAACAGATACGCAGTATTTT.

There are many counts of this clonotype. This sequence joins TRBV3-1 and TRBJ2-7; no clear D. The CDR3 runs to 13 residues. V lost 1 base, J lost 9 bases, and 13 bases lay in between. Germline values: CDR1 LGHDT, CDR2 YNNKEL (reference sequence). CDR3 sequence reads: CASSQAGATRQYF. In DNA, the CDR3 is TGTGCCAGCAGCCAAGCGGGCGCTACGAGGCAGTACTTC.

This clonotype was picked up many times. This sequence joins TRBV5-5 and TRBJ2-5; TRBD1 matches 9 bases. The germline V gene encodes CDR1 SGHKS and CDR2 YYEKEE (reference sequence). CDR3 length: 16 amino acids. V lost 0 bases, J lost 2 bases, and 5 bases stayed unmatched. The CDR3 DNA reads TGTGCCAGCAGCTTGGCCAGGACAGGGGCTCAAGAGACCCAGTACTTC. As protein: CASSLARTGAQETQYF.

This clonotype has a handful of counts. The gene calls are TRBV24-1 and TRBJ2-1, with a possible D match to TRBD1 (5 bases). Germline V CDR1 and CDR2: KGHDR, SFDVKD. The CDR3 runs to 16 residues. The ends were cut back, 2 bases at V and 3 bases at J, with 13 bases in the middle. The CDR3 loop is CATSDSTGRNYNEQFF. In DNA form, the CDR3 reads TGTGCCACCAGTGATTCTACAGGACGGAACTACAATGAGCAGTTCTTC.

This CDR3 reads CASRKSPITSGRRNNEQFF. The DNA for the CDR3 is TGTGCCAGCCGGAAATCGCCGATCACTAGCGGGAGAAGAAACAATGAGCAGTTCTTC. The chain employs TRBV2 and TRBJ2-1; 11 positions agree with TRBD2. The CDR3 has 19 residues. The germline CDR1 and CDR2 sequences are SNHLY and FYNNEI. V trimming: 8 bases; J trimming: 5 bases; junction bases outside the gene matches: 20.